This T cell receptor (beta chain) was sequenced during a study of cytomegalovirus exposure and HLA in healthy donors (TCRdb year 2017). Concerning the study at large: According to an earlier analysis of a few hundred of the donors, some 180 million T cells yielded 117 million unique TCR beta sequences and about 300 Gb of sequence data. Roughly 300 gigabases of sequencing data and around 88 million unique TCR sequences made up an early release that covered approximately 620 HLA-typed donors. Of the approximately 400 genotyped donors, 81% were placed in the genetic ancestry cluster associated with self-reported Caucasian donors. The study aimed to test whether cataloging public T cell receptors could reveal signatures of past pathogen exposure. The study profiled the T cell repertoires of 666 subjects by immunosequencing and related them to cytomegalovirus serostatus. A separate validation cohort of over 95 different subjects was used in addition to the 666-subject first cohort. The study combined high-throughput TCR immunosequencing, statistical association of individual TCRs with disease status, and machine learning to predict cytomegalovirus infection status. A later analysis re-analyzed previously published TCR beta repertoires from 650 to 800 donors and added high-resolution HLA genotyping to study TCR occurrence patterns. In the later analysis, no new phenotypic data were used to find candidate immune exposures; instead, reliance was placed on TCR beta sequences and their occurrence across donors. An earlier analysis of roughly 580 of the donors used high-throughput TCR beta sequencing to judge whether each TCR beta V gene segment behaved as functional or pseudogenic. Donor age, sex, ethnicity and CMV serostatus were collected together with the repertoire data. In a later genetic analysis, genome-wide SNP genotypes for about three fifths of the 666 donors were used, and that subset was treated as a discovery cohort. Every discovery cohort repertoire had been produced on one sequencing platform. HLA typing included class I and class II loci at four-digit resolution. Typing coverage varied by locus: roughly 620-640 donors for A, B, C, DRB1 and DQB1; approximately 520 for DQA1; 600 to 610 for DPA1; about 450 for DPB1. Five DR-DQ haplotypes were handled as single units for association and clustering because linkage in the cohort was strong. Across 300 to 500 genotyped donors of the cohort, an average of approximately 240,000 unique TCR beta nucleotide sequences per donor were sequenced, and roughly 17% of those sequences were non-productive. What the study reported, not specific to this receptor: This cohort had only TCR beta chains sequenced, and the lack of alpha or paired-chain data limited which features could be detected. In an earlier analysis of 587 of the donors, most TCR beta V segments appeared in productive rearrangements about 87% or about 30% of the time, broadly matching IMGT annotations. In a later analysis, TCR association rates were found to vary across HLA loci, with the most associated TCRs seen for DRB1 alleles and the fewest for HLA-C alleles. In vitro tests confirmed that three of the cytomegalovirus-associated TCR beta chains recognize cytomegalovirus antigens. Approximately 18 rarely observed V segments, including chromosome 9 orphons, were excluded from the earlier analysis of just under 600 of the donors because counts were too low. The 87-base-pair reads could not distinguish some IMGT-functional V segments, including TRBV6-2 and TRBV6-3, so those segments were excluded. Because some donors lacked HLA typing at each locus, the association tests relied only on the typed subset. A further reported finding was that TCR beta sequences accurately predicted the HLA-A and HLA-B alleles for most subjects in the first cohort. A cluster of highly shared sequence variants was judged likely to be a technical artifact of the sequencing pipeline. According to a later analysis, parvovirus B19, influenza, CMV and Epstein-Barr virus appeared linked to several top co-occurrence clusters. In both the original and validation cohorts, the classifier was reported to diagnose cytomegalovirus status with high specificity and sensitivity. The only immune exposure information available for the cohort was CMV serostatus. The presence/absence analyses assumed that sequencing depth was roughly uniform across donors, and that assumption may not be true. A later analysis found that HLA-associated TCR beta chains were more clonally expanded and had lower generation probabilities than equally common non-associated chains. Linkage disequilibrium might explain the correlated functional status among segregating V segments, but an unknown experimental factor could not be ruled out. An association between a missense DCLRE1C variant and V-gene and J-gene trimming of TCR beta chains was found in a later genetic analysis and replicated in an independent cohort. Across donors, most TCR sequences were observed very rarely, whereas some public TCRs were present in many individuals. Most CMV-associated TCR beta chains appeared to be HLA-restricted in a later analysis, and the HLA associations seemed to be driven largely by CMV exposure. It was suggested by the authors that the approach could potentially be generalized to other disease states and immunological phenotypes. A later genetic analysis reported fewer N-insertions in productive TCRs among donors in an Asian-associated ancestry cluster than the roughly 700-donor mean. The study listed around 160 TCR beta chains as associated with cytomegalovirus. Specific HLA alleles were associated with around 18,000 TCR beta sequences at a false discovery rate of 0.05 in a later analysis. When HLA alleles, especially DR and DQ, strongly co-occurred, attributing TCR associations to individual alleles was difficult.

The CDR3 contains 12 residues, cysteine and phenylalanine counted. Of the read, only the CDR3 DNA is kept; its 36 bases are in frame from base 1. CDR1 LNHDA and CDR2 SQIVND were looked up in the germline V gene (reference sequence). In the case of this clone: The antigen this receptor binds is unknown. No base-level quality is on record; no much larger clone is a single base apart.

The library was prepared using the immunoSEQ multiplex PCR assay. For the multiplex PCR, a mixture combining 60 forward primers for TCR Vbeta segments and 13 reverse primers for TCR Jbeta segments was used. A multiplex PCR assay on genomic DNA amplified the CDR3 region of rearranged TCR beta genes. On the Illumina HiSeq System, the amplified TCR beta libraries were sequenced as 87-base-pair reads. From the authors' description of their analysis: In a later analysis, tens of millions of unique TCR beta chains were counted across the 690 or so repertoires, and around 11 million of these chains were shared by at least two donors. To remove PCR and sequencing errors, raw reads were error-corrected and collapsed into unique sequences using a nearest-neighbor algorithm that merged closely related sequences. To assign V, D and J gene segments, CDR3 sequences were aligned to IMGT reference sequences. For a sequence to be retained, a match of at least six nucleotides to both a V gene segment and a J gene segment was required. A rearrangement counted as productive if the CDR3 had no stop codons and remained in frame with V and J, and every other rearrangement counted as non-productive. Following IMGT convention, CDR3 was defined as the stretch from the second conserved V-encoded cysteine up to the conserved J-encoded phenylalanine. The earlier analysis of some 550 of the donors excluded any sequence lacking an unambiguous match to a single V gene segment. In an earlier analysis of about 590 of the donors, a V segment was called functional when productive rearrangements were above 56.7%, and segregating when the standard deviation between donors exceeded 5%. A statistical classification framework was built to diagnose cytomegalovirus status from the catalog of TCR beta chain sequences. In a later analysis, TCR nucleotide sequences were compared against IMGT/GENE-DB human TR gene sequences so that V and J genes could be assigned. The TCRdist pipeline was used in a later analysis to assign CDR3 sequences and most-parsimonious VDJ recombination scenarios. In a later analysis, every TCR beta chain was defined by the combination of its CDR3 amino acid sequence and its V-gene family, and reads without a unique V-gene family were dropped. A later analysis removed 592 highly shared, low-generation-probability nucleotide sequences to deal with suspected cross-contamination and a sequencing artifact. For each public chain, a later analysis derived a clonal expansion index from normalized ranks of inferred template counts within each repertoire. In a later analysis, generation probabilities were computed using a VDJ recombination model fitted to out-of-frame rearrangements, and the results were checked against IGoR. In a later analysis, hypergeometric tests were used to score TCR-TCR, TCR-HLA and TCR-CMV co-occurrence, with a repertoire-size bias correction applied to TCR pairs. To estimate false discovery rates, a later analysis permuted the HLA or CMV assignments 20 times. In a later analysis, co-occurring TCRs were grouped using DBSCAN, with TCRdist sequence similarity added in when clustering inside HLA-allele-positive subsets. Repertoires with fewer than 30,000 or more than 120,000 public chains were left out of co-occurrence clustering, as were about 5 repertoires with anomalous nucleotide sharing. In its TCRdb copy, this immuneACCESS table keeps in-frame sequences only and misses some clones. Where compared with another copy, unresolved V genes explain less than half of these, and the others have no known cause. The DNA gave D and trimming, while V, J and clone size come from that table. The sample has some 85,000 clones on record, under 80% of them singletons. The ten largest clones represent under 7% of the sample.

In total, more than 500 healthy bone marrow donors made up the cohort. At the time of sampling, every cohort member was nominally healthy, though immune exposures that went unrecorded were likely present. The donor was CMV seropositive and belonged to the group of 250 to 300 seropositive cohort members. A peripheral blood sample was provided by each donor, and peripheral blood mononuclear cells were used for TCR beta sequencing. The Qiagen DNeasy Blood Extraction Kit was used to extract genomic DNA from the blood cell samples. This receptor chain uses TRBV19 and TRBJ2-7; the best D guess is TRBD2, with 6 bases matching. Sequencing input: PBMCs. This sequence originates from a man aged 18-30 years in good health and CMV-seropositive. For the CDR3, the sequence is CGRRARGDEQYF. The nucleotide sequence reads as follows: TGTGGGAGGAGGGCGAGAGGAGACGAGCAGTACTTC.